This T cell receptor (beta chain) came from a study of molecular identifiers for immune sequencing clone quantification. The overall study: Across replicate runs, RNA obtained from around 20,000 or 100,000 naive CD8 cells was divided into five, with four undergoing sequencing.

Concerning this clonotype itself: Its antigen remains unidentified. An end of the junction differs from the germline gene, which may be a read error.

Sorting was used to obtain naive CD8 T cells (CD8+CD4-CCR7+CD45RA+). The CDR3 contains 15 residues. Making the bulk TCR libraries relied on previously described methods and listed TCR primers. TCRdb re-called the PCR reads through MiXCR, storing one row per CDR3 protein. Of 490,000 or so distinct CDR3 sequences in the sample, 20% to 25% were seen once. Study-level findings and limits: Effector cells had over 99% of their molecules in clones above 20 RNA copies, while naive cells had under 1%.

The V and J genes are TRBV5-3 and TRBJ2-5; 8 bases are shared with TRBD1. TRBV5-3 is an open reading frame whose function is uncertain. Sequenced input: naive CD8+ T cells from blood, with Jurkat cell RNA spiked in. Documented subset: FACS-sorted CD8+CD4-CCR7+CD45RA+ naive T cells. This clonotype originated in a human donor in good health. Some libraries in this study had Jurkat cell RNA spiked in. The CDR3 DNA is TGTGCCAGCAGCTTGGAGGGACAGGCCTCGGAGACCCAGTACTTC. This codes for CASSLEGQASETQYF.